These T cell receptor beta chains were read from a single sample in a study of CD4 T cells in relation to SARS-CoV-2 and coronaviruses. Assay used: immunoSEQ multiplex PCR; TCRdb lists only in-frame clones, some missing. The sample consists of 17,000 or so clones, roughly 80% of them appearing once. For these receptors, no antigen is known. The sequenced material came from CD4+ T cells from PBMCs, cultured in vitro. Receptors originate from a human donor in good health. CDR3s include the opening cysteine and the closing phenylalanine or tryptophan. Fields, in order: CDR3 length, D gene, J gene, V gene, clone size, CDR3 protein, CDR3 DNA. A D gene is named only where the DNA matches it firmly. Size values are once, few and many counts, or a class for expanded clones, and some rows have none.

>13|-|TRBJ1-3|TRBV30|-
CAWKQSSGNTIYF
TGTGCCTGGAAACAGAGCTCTGGAAACACCATATATTTT
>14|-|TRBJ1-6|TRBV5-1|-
CASSLTEANSPLHF
TGCGCCAGCAGCTTGACGGAGGCTAATTCACCCCTCCACTTT
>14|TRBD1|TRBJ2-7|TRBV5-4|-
CASSAQGASYEQYF
TGTGCCAGCAGCGCACAGGGGGCCTCCTACGAGCAGTACTTC
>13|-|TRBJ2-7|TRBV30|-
CAWRSDSPYEQYF
TGTGCCTGGAGATCGGACAGCCCCTACGAGCAGTACTTC
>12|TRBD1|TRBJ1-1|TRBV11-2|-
CASSADRVVAFF
TGTGCCAGCAGCGCTGACAGGGTCGTAGCTTTCTTT
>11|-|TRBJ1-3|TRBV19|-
CASSKGNTIYF
TGTGCCAGTAGTAAGGGAAACACCATATATTTT
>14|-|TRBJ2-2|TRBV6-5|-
CASSVTANTGELFF
TGTGCCAGCAGCGTGACAGCGAACACCGGGGAGCTGTTTTTT
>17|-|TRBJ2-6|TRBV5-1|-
CASSLGVFQSGANVLTF
TGCGCCAGCAGCTTGGGGGTTTTTCAATCTGGGGCCAACGTCCTGACTTTC
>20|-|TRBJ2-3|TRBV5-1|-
CASRRGRGALRGYSTDTQYF
TGCGCCAGCAGAAGAGGCAGAGGAGCCCTACGGGGGTATAGCACAGATACGCAGTATTTT
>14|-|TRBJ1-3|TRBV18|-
CASSPGDSGNTIYF
TGTGCCAGCTCACCCGGGGACTCTGGAAACACCATATATTTT
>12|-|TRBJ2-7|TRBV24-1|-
CATSGGSYEQYF
TGTGCCACCAGTGGGGGCTCCTACGAGCAGTACTTC
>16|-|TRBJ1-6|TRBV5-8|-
CASSQRQGGEDSPLHF
TGTGCCAGCAGCCAGCGACAAGGGGGAGAGGATTCACCCCTCCACTTT
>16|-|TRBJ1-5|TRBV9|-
CASSVGVGIGNQPQHF
TGTGCCAGCAGCGTAGGAGTGGGGATTGGGAATCAGCCCCAGCATTTT
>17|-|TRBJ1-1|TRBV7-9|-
CASSSQPTDNMNTEAFF
TGTGCCAGCAGCTCCCAACCGACAGATAACATGAACACTGAAGCTTTCTTT
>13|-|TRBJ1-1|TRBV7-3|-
CASSLEGRTEAFF
TGTGCCAGCAGCTTAGAGGGTCGGACTGAAGCTTTCTTT
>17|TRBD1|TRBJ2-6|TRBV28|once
CASSHRGVGAGANVLTF
TGTGCCAGCAGTCACAGGGGGGTGGGCGCTGGGGCCAACGTCCTGACTTTC
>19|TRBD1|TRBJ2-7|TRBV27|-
CASSPTTWTGGFSHYEQYF
TGTGCCAGCAGTCCCACAACTTGGACAGGGGGTTTTTCCCACTACGAGCAGTACTTC
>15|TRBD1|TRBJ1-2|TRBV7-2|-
CASSDLVGTGGGYTF
TGTGCCAGCAGCGACCTAGTGGGGACAGGGGGTGGCTACACCTTC
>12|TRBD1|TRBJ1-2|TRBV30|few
CASDRGDYGYTF
TGTGCCTCGGACAGGGGGGACTATGGCTACACCTTC
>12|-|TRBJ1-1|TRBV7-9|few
CASLRVDTEAFF
TGTGCCAGCTTAAGGGTTGACACTGAAGCTTTCTTT
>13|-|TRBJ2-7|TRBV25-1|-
CASSEGWGYEQYF
TGTGCCAGCAGTGAAGGTTGGGGCTACGAGCAGTACTTC
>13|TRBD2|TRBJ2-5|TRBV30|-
CALDRTSQETQYF
TGTGCCCTGGATAGGACTAGCCAAGAGACCCAGTACTTC
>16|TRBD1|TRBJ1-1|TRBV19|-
CASRPGQGLWATEAFF
TGTGCCAGCCGGCCGGGACAGGGTTTATGGGCCACTGAAGCTTTCTTT
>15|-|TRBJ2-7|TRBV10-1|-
CASSWTGTPPYEQYF
TGCGCCAGCTCCTGGACCGGGACACCTCCCTACGAGCAGTACTTC
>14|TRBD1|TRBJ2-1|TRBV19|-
CASSIRDSSHEQFF
TGTGCCAGTAGTATCCGGGACAGCTCCCATGAGCAGTTCTTC
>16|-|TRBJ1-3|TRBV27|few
CASSLQGRSSGNTIYF
TGTGCCAGCAGTTTGCAGGGTCGGAGCTCTGGAAACACCATATATTTT
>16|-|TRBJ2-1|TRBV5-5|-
CASSLTPGPRDNEQFF
TGTGCCAGCAGCTTGACTCCGGGACCGAGAGACAATGAGCAGTTCTTC
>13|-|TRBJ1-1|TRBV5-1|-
CASSSGAGTEAFF
TGCGCCAGCAGCTCCGGAGCGGGGACCGAAGCTTTCTTT
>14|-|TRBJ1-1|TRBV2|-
CASSGGLLNTEAFF
TGTGCCAGCAGTGGTGGACTCTTGAACACTGAAGCTTTCTTT
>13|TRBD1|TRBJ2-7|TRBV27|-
CASSPPTGWEQYF
TGTGCCAGCAGTCCACCGACAGGGTGGGAGCAGTACTTC
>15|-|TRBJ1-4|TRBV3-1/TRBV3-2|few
CASSTAPATNEKLFF
TGTGCCAGCAGCACTGCACCGGCAACTAATGAAAAACTGTTTTTT
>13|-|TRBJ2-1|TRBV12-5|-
CASGLYSYNEQFF
TGTGCTAGTGGTTTGTACTCCTACAATGAGCAGTTCTTC
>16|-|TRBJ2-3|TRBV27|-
CASRNLGRSRTDTQYF
TGTGCCAGCAGGAACTTAGGGAGGTCTCGCACAGATACGCAGTATTTT
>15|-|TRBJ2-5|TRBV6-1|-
CASSEPRELDETQYF
TGTGCCAGCAGTGAACCACGGGAGCTGGATGAGACCCAGTACTTC
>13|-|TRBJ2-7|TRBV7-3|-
CASSLTGRGEQYF
TGTGCCAGCAGCTTAACGGGACGAGGAGAGCAGTACTTC
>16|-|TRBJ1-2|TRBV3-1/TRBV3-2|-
CASSGTIGSWEDGYTF
TGTGCCAGCAGCGGTACTATCGGGTCCTGGGAGGATGGCTACACCTTC
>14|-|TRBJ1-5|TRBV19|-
CASSIVEGIQPQHF
TGTGCCAGTAGTATAGTAGAGGGGATCCAGCCCCAGCATTTT
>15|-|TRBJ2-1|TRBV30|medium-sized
CAALRGTQYYNEQFF
TGTGCCGCCCTAAGGGGCACCCAATATTACAATGAGCAGTTCTTC
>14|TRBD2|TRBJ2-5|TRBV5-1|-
CASSPTGGGETQYF
TGCGCCAGCAGCCCTACGGGGGGGGGAGAGACCCAGTACTTC
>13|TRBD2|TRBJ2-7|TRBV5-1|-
CASSAGGYYEQYF
TGCGCCAGCAGCGCGGGGGGGTACTACGAGCAGTACTTC
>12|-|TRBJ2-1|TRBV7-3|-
CASSLSSDEQFF
TGTGCCAGCAGCTTATCTAGCGATGAGCAGTTCTTC